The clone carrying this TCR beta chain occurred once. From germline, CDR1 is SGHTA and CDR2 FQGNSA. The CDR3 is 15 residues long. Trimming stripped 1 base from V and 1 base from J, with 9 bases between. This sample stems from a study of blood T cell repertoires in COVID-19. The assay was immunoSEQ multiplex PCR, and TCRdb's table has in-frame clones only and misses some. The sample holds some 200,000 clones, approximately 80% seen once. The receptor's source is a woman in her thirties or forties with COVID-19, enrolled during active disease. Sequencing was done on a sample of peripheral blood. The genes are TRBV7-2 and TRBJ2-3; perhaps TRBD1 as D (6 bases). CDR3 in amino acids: CASSLEWGRTDTQYF. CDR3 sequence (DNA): TGTGCCAGCAGCTTAGAGTGGGGGCGCACAGATACGCAGTATTTT.